These 30 T cell receptor beta chains were sequenced from one sample in a study of cytomegalovirus exposure and HLA in healthy donors. PCR amplification relied on 60 Vbeta primers (plus 13 Jbeta primers). Sequenced by immunoSEQ multiplex PCR; TCRdb stores in-frame clones only, minus some. Its clone listing holds about 130,000 clones. The sample taken for sequencing was PBMCs. The source of these receptors is a man aged 18 to 29 in good health and CMV-seronegative.

The chain recombines TRBV6-1 with TRBJ1-3; 8 bases agree with TRBD1. This CDR3 contains 14 residues. Germline CDR1 reads MNHNS; CDR2 reads SASEGT. V trimming: 2 bases; J trimming: 3 bases; junction bases outside the gene matches: 0. The CDR3 reads CASSETGGGNTIYF. CDR3 bases: TGTGCCAGCAGTGAAACAGGGGGTGGAAACACCATATATTTT.

This sequence joins TRBV5-4 and TRBJ2-3, with a possible D match to TRBD1 (5 bases). V was trimmed by 2 bases and J by 2 bases, leaving 12 bases between them. CDR1 and CDR2 from the germline V gene are SGHNT and YYREEE (reference sequence). This CDR3 comprises 15 residues. The CDR3 DNA follows: TGTGCCAGCAGCTTCGGCAGGGCGAACACAGATACGCAGTATTTT. It encodes CASSFGRANTDTQYF.

J is TRBJ1-1 and V is TRBV6-6, with 10 bases identical to TRBD1. Germline CDR1 reads MNHNY; CDR2 reads SVGAGI (reference sequence). The CDR3 has 15 residues. The ends lost 6 bases at V and 3 bases at J; junction bases unmatched: 7. The CDR3 DNA is TGTGCCAGCAGCGACAGGGGGCGCGCGGACACTGAAGCTTTCTTT. Its protein is CASSDRGRADTEAFF.

This rearrangement joins TRBV10-3 to TRBJ2-5; 11 nucleotides agree with TRBD1. The V gene end was trimmed by 5 bases and the J gene end by 0 bases; junction bases not matched to a gene: 2. This CDR3 contains 15 residues. Germline V gene lookup returns CDR1 ENHRY and CDR2 SYGVKD. The CDR3 loop is CAISWTGGDQETQYF. For the CDR3, the DNA is TGTGCCATCAGTTGGACAGGGGGCGACCAAGAGACCCAGTACTTC.

This rearrangement joins TRBV5-3 to TRBJ2-1, with D tentatively TRBD2 (6 bases). TRBV5-3 is recorded as an ORF, its role being uncertain. CDR3 length equals 15 residues. With 3 bases removed from V and 1 base from J, the gap between germline ends came to 11 bases. The CDR3 DNA reads as TGTGCCAGAAGCTGCTCTGGGGGGTCCTACAATGAGCAGTTCTTC. This gives the protein CARSCSGGSYNEQFF.

The CDR3 here is CASNLAGLYNEQFF. CDR3 DNA sequence: TGCGCCAGCAACCTTGCGGGACTATACAATGAGCAGTTCTTC. J is TRBJ2-1 and V is TRBV5-1; 7 bases are shared with TRBD2. V lost 6 bases to trimming and J lost 4 bases; unmatched junction nucleotides: 7. Germline V CDR1 and CDR2: SGHRS, YFSETQ. The CDR3 has 14 amino acids. Full variable domain (missing parts from reference TRBV5-1 and TRBJ2-1): KAGVTQTPRYLIKTRGQQVTLSCSPISGHRSVSWYQQTPGQGLQFLFEYFSETQRNKGNFPGRFSGRQFSNSRSEMNVSTLELGDSALYLCASNLAGLYNEQFFGPGTRLTVL.

CDR3 nucleotide sequence: TGTGCCAGTAGTATAAATGCAGGGTGGGGAGAAAAACTGTTTTTT. This gives the protein CASSINAGWGEKLFF. The rearrangement uses TRBV19 and TRBJ1-4; D is possibly TRBD1 (5 bases). This CDR3 spans 15 amino acids. Germline loops: CDR1 LNHDA, CDR2 SQIVND (reference sequence). Trimming pared 2 bases from V and 8 bases from J, leaving 15 bases between.

The V call is TRBV5-4, the J call TRBJ2-2, with D unresolved. The germline V and J ends were trimmed by 1 base and 1 base, with 11 bases remaining between them. The CDR3 totals 16 residues. Germline CDR1 reads SGHNT; CDR2 reads YYREEE (reference sequence). CDR3 nucleotide sequence: TGTGCCAGCAGCTTGTTCCCCGCGGTGAACACCGGGGAGCTGTTTTTT. This translates into CASSLFPAVNTGELFF.

V usage is TRBV9 and J usage is TRBJ1-2; 9 bases align to TRBD1. The CDR3 spans 14 residues. Germline V gives CDR1 SGDLS, CDR2 YYNGEE. After removal of 3 bases from V and 1 base from J, the junction contained 1 base not matched to a gene. For the CDR3, the DNA is TGTGCCAGCAGCGCGGGACAGGGTAACTATGGCTACACCTTC. It encodes CASSAGQGNYGYTF.

The CDR3 loop is CASSQVGLDFTDTQYF. CDR3 nucleotide sequence: TGCGCCAGCAGCCAAGTTGGACTTGACTTCACAGATACGCAGTATTTT. V gene TRBV4-1 combines with J gene TRBJ2-3; TRBD2 is a possible D gene (5 bases). Germline loops: CDR1 MGHRA, CDR2 YSYEKL. V was trimmed by 1 base and J by 2 bases, leaving 13 bases between them. This CDR3 contains 16 residues.

This rearrangement joins TRBV9 to TRBJ1-6, with TRBD1 identical over 9 bases. Germline values: CDR1 SGDLS, CDR2 YYNGEE. Losses at the gene ends were 2 bases for V and 6 bases for J; bases not matched to a gene: 0. This CDR3 region has 14 residues. In nucleotides, the CDR3 is TGTGCCAGCAGCGTGGACAGGGGTAATTCACCCCTCCACTTT. Its protein product is CASSVDRGNSPLHF.

The chain recombines TRBV19 with TRBJ2-1; 11 bases agree with TRBD2. Germline CDR1 and CDR2: LNHDA and SQIVND (reference sequence). The CDR3 loop spans 15 amino acids. Unmatched junction bases numbered 5, after V lost 6 bases and J lost 4 bases. CDR3: CASSALAGDYNEQFF. The DNA for the CDR3 is TGTGCCAGTAGCGCACTAGCGGGAGATTACAATGAGCAGTTCTTC. Together with reference TRBV19 and TRBJ2-1, the CDR3 gives the full variable domain: DGGITQSPKYLFRKEGQNVTLSCEQNLNHDAMYWYRQDPGQGLRLIYYSQIVNDFQKGDIAEGYSVSREKKESFPLTVTSAQKNPTAFYLCASSALAGDYNEQFFGPGTRLTVL.

The V call is TRBV5-5, the J call TRBJ1-2, with 8 bases matching TRBD1. With V trimmed by 1 base and J by 4 bases, 3 bases remained unmatched. Germline assignment: CDR1 SGHKS and CDR2 YYEKEE (reference sequence). The CDR3 has 14 residues. Here the CDR3 DNA reads TGTGCCAGCAGCTTGCTTACAGGGGGCTATGGCTACACCTTC. It translates to CASSLLTGGYGYTF.

The J gene is TRBJ1-2, the V gene TRBV7-9; D is possibly TRBD1 (6 bases). The V gene lost 0 bases and the J gene lost 6 bases, with 14 bases spanning the gap. The CDR3 extends over 15 amino acids. CDR1 and CDR2 from the germline V gene are SEHNR and FQNEAQ (reference sequence). This CDR3 is CASSLAGGAAHGYTF. CDR3 sequence (DNA): TGTGCCAGCAGCTTAGCTGGGGGGGCTGCGCATGGCTACACCTTC.

In nucleotides, the CDR3 is TGTGCCAGTAGTCCACGCCATGGGGGGGTCGGCTCTGGAAACACCATATATTTT. Translation: CASSPRHGGVGSGNTIYF. The rearrangement uses TRBV19 and TRBJ1-3; TRBD1 might be the D (5 bases). Germline CDR1 and CDR2: LNHDA and SQIVND (reference sequence). This CDR3 is built from 18 residues. V was pared by 5 bases and J by 0 bases, with 20 bases between.

V gene TRBV7-2 combines with J gene TRBJ1-1, with a possible D match to TRBD1 (6 bases). CDR3 size: 12 residues. The germline V and J ends were trimmed by 5 bases and 10 bases, with 14 bases remaining between them. Germline loops: CDR1 SGHTA, CDR2 FQGNSA. In DNA form, the CDR3 reads TGTGCCAGCAGCACGGACAGCGCCAGAGCTTTCTTT. Amino acids: CASSTDSARAFF.

The V gene is TRBV5-1, the J gene TRBJ1-2; D perhaps matches TRBD1 (6 bases). The CDR3 covers 13 residues. Germline assignment: CDR1 SGHRS and CDR2 YFSETQ. V was cut by 6 bases and J by 7 bases, with 16 bases left in between. The CDR3 sequence is CASTREGEFGYTF. The CDR3 DNA reads as TGCGCCAGCACCCGCGAGGGGGAGTTTGGCTACACCTTC.

The J gene is TRBJ1-2, the V gene TRBV28; D call uncertain. Germline loops: CDR1 MDHEN, CDR2 SYDVKM. The CDR3 contains 14 residues. V was pared by 6 bases and J by 13 bases, with 24 bases between. For the CDR3, the DNA is TGTGCCAGCAGCCGGCCAACGGCACGCTTCGGAGGCACCTTC. Residues: CASSRPTARFGGTF.

The rearrangement joins TRBV19 to TRBJ2-2; TRBD1 matches 8 bases. Looked up from germline, CDR1 is LNHDA and CDR2 is SQIVND (reference sequence). CDR3 length: 15 residues. V was clipped by 7 bases and J by 5 bases; unmatched bases: 9. The CDR3 nucleotides are TGTGCCAGTATAGACAGGGGTGAAAGGACCGGGGAGCTGTTTTTT. This encodes CASIDRGERTGELFF.

The chain carries TRBV2 and TRBJ2-1; maybe TRBD2 (6 bases). Germline V gene lookup returns CDR1 SNHLY and CDR2 FYNNEI. The CDR3 length is 12 residues. The V end lost 11 bases, the J end lost 8 bases, and 16 bases lay between the germline ends. The CDR3 region has the DNA TGTGCCGGCGGGGCCTCAGGCGATGAGCAGTTCTTC. Amino acids: CAGGASGDEQFF.

The rearrangement joins TRBV5-6 to TRBJ2-7, with D perhaps matching TRBD1 (6 bases). Trimming took 2 bases from V and 2 from J, leaving 11 bases between them. The germline CDR1 and CDR2 sequences are SGHDT and YYEEEE. This CDR3 has 14 residues. The DNA of the CDR3 is TGTGCCAGCAGCTTTGGGGGCAGGACCTACGAGCAGTACTTC. This encodes CASSFGGRTYEQYF.

This chain joins TRBV6-6 and TRBJ2-1; 9 nucleotides align to TRBD2. After removal of 8 bases from V and 13 bases from J, the junction contained 12 bases not matched to a gene. The CDR3 totals 13 residues. The germline V gene encodes CDR1 MNHNY and CDR2 SVGAGI (reference sequence). The CDR3 protein is CASRAGGSIPQFF. In DNA form, the CDR3 reads TGTGCCAGCCGGGCGGGGGGGAGTATTCCACAGTTCTTC.

The CDR3 region has the DNA TGTGCCAGCAGCGTAGGCTCTCGGAGCACAGATACGCAGTATTTT. Translation gives CASSVGSRSTDTQYF. J is TRBJ2-3 and V is TRBV9; no clear D. This CDR3 comprises 15 residues. In germline, CDR1 is SGDLS, CDR2 YYNGEE. V was trimmed by 0 bases and J by 0 bases, leaving 8 bases between them.

The CDR3 DNA sequence: TGTGCCACCGGGGGTTTAGCGGGACCATACGAGCAGTACTTC. Protein: CATGGLAGPYEQYF. The chain links TRBV28 to TRBJ2-7; 8 bases are a match to TRBD2. Germline lookup yields CDR1 MDHEN and CDR2 SYDVKM. V shed 10 bases and J 4 bases; nucleotides not matched to a gene: 12. The CDR3 runs 14 residues.

The chain joins TRBV19 to TRBJ1-1; 9 positions agree with TRBD1. CDR3 length equals 15 residues. Germline V gene sequence: CDR1 LNHDA, CDR2 SQIVND (reference sequence). V lost 4 bases to trimming and J lost 5 bases; unmatched junction nucleotides: 8. CDR3 region: CASSTPGQGGTEAFF. The CDR3, as DNA: TGTGCCAGTAGTACCCCGGGACAGGGAGGGACTGAAGCTTTCTTT.

The V gene is TRBV7-3, the J gene TRBJ2-1; 7 positions agree with TRBD1. The germline gives CDR1 SGHTA, CDR2 FQGTGA. With V trimmed by 4 bases and J by 5 bases, 5 bases remained unmatched. This CDR3 region has 14 residues. The CDR3 region has the DNA TGTGCCAGCAGCTCACGGACAGGTCACAATGAGCAGTTCTTC. Translation gives CASSSRTGHNEQFF.

The chain joins TRBV5-6 to TRBJ1-2, with no clear D. The CDR3 has 13 residues. In germline, CDR1 is SGHDT, CDR2 YYEEEE. Deletions cut 0 bases from V and 4 bases from J, with 7 bases between. DNA for the CDR3: TGTGCCAGCAGCTTGGACAAGATCTATGGCTACACCTTC. Amino acids: CASSLDKIYGYTF.

This chain links TRBV5-1 with TRBJ1-1, with 8 bases that match TRBD1. The CDR3 spans 11 residues. Germline lookup yields CDR1 SGHRS and CDR2 YFSETQ. J gave up 8 bases and V 7 bases, and 4 bases lay outside the gene matches. CDR3 bases: TGCGCCAGCCAACAGGGGGGGGAAGCTTTCTTT. Protein product: CASQQGGEAFF.

This chain links TRBV28 with TRBJ2-1, with TRBD1 identical over 7 bases. V shed 4 bases and J 7 bases; nucleotides not matched to a gene: 10. Germline V gene data show CDR1 as MDHEN and CDR2 as SYDVKM. The CDR3 covers 15 residues. CDR3 amino acids: CASSSDREIRNEQFF. In nucleotides, the CDR3 is TGTGCCAGCAGTTCAGACAGGGAGATTAGGAATGAGCAGTTCTTC.

The chain carries TRBV2 and TRBJ1-5, with D tentatively TRBD1 (5 bases). Germline V gene sequence: CDR1 SNHLY, CDR2 FYNNEI. V shed 7 bases and J shed 5 bases, with 12 bases lying between them. The CDR3 loop spans 13 amino acids. CDR3 sequence reads: CASIGGRDQPQHF. For the CDR3, the DNA is TGTGCCAGCATCGGGGGTCGGGATCAGCCCCAGCATTTT. Full variable domain (missing parts from reference TRBV2 and TRBJ1-5): EPEVTQTPSHQVTQMGQEVILRCVPISNHLYFYWYRQILGQKVEFLVSFYNNEISEKSEIFDDQFSVERPDGSNFTLKIRSTKLEDSAMYFCASIGGRDQPQHFGDGTRLSIL.